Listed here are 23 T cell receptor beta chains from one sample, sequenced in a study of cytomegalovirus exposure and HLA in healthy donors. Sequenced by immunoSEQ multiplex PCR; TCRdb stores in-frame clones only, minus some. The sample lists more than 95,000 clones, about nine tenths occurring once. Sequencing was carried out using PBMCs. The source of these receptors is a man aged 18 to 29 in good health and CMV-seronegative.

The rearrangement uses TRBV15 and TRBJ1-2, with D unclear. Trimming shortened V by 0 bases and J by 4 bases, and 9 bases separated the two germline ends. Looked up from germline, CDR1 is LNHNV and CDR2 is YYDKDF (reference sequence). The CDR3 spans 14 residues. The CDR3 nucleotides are TGTGCCACCAGCAGAGATAGGAGTTTCTATGGCTACACCTTC. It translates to CATSRDRSFYGYTF. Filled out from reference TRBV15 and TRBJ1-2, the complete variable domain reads DAMVIQNPRYQVTQFGKPVTLSCSQTLNHNVMYWYQQKSSQAPKLLFHYYDKDFNNEADTPDNFQSRRPNTSFCFLDIRSPGLGDTAMYLCATSRDRSFYGYTFGSGTRLTVV.

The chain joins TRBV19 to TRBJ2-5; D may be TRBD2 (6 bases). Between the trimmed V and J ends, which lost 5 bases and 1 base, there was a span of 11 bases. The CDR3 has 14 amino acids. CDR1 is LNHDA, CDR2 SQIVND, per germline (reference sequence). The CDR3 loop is CASSPGLIQETQYF. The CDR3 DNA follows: TGTGCCAGTAGTCCGGGACTTATCCAAGAGACCCAGTACTTC.

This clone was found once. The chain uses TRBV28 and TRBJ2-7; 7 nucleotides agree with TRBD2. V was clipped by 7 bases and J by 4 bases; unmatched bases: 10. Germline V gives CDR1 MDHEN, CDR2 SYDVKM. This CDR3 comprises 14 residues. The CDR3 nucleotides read TGTGCCAGCAAGGGAGGCGGGAGTAAATACGAGCAGTACTTC. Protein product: CASKGGGSKYEQYF.

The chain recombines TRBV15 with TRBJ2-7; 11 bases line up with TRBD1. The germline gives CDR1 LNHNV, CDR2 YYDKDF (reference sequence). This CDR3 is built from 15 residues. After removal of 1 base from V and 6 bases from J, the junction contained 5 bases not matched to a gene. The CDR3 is CATSRAGQGAFEQYF. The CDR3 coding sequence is TGTGCCACCAGCAGAGCCGGACAGGGGGCCTTCGAGCAGTACTTC. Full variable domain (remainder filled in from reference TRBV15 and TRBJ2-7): DAMVIQNPRYQVTQFGKPVTLSCSQTLNHNVMYWYQQKSSQAPKLLFHYYDKDFNNEADTPDNFQSRRPNTSFCFLDIRSPGLGDTAMYLCATSRAGQGAFEQYFGPGTRLTVT.

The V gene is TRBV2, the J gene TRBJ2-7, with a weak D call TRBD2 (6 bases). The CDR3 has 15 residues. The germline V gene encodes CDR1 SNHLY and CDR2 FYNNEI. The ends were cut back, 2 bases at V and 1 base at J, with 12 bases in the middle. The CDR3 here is CASSEFSAGSYEQYF. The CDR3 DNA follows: TGTGCCAGCAGTGAATTCTCTGCGGGGTCCTACGAGCAGTACTTC.

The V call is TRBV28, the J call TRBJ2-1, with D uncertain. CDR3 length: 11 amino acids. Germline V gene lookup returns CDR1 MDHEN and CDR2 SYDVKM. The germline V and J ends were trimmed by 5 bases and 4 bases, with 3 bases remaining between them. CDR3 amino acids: CASSPYNEQFF. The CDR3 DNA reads TGTGCCAGCAGTCCATACAATGAGCAGTTCTTC.

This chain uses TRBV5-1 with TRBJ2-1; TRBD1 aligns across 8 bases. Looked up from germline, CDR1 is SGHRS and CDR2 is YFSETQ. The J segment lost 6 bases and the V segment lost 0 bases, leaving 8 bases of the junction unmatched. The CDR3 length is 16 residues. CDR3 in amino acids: CASSLVGQGWVNEQFF. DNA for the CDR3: TGCGCCAGCAGCTTGGTAGGACAGGGTTGGGTCAATGAGCAGTTCTTC.

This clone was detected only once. As DNA, the CDR3 is TGTGCCAGCAGCTTTAGCGGGGGCACCTACAATGAGCAGTTCTTC. As protein: CASSFSGGTYNEQFF. The chain recombines TRBV7-2 with TRBJ2-1, with 9 bases aligning to TRBD2. Germline loops: CDR1 SGHTA, CDR2 FQGNSA. The J segment lost 2 bases and the V segment lost 3 bases, leaving 2 bases of the junction unmatched. This CDR3 is built from 15 residues.

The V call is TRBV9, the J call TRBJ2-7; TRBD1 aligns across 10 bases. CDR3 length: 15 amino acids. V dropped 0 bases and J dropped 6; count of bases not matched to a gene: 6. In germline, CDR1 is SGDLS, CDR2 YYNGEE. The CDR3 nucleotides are TGTGCCAGCAGCGTAGCTGGGACAGGGGTTGGCGAGCAGTACTTC. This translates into CASSVAGTGVGEQYF.

The chain's CDR3 is CASSQRGARETQYF. CDR3 nucleotides: TGTGCCAGCAGTCAACGGGGGGCCCGGGAGACCCAGTACTTC. The V call is TRBV2, the J call TRBJ2-5; tentative D call: TRBD2 (7 bases). CDR1 and CDR2 (germline): SNHLY, FYNNEI. The CDR3 runs to 14 residues. Trimming pared 5 bases from V and 5 bases from J, leaving 15 bases between.

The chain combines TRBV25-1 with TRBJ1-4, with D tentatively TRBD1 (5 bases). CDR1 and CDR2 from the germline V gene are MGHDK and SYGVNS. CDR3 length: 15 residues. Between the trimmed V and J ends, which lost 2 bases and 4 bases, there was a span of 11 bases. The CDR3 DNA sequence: TGTGCCAGCAGTGAACCCGGGGGTTTTAATGAAAAACTGTTTTTT. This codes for CASSEPGGFNEKLFF.

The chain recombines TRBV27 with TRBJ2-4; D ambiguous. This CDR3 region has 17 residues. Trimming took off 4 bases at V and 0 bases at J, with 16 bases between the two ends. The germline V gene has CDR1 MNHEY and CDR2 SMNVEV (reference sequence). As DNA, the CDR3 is TGTGCCAGCAGTTGGCGGCAGAGCACGACAGCCAAAAACATTCAGTACTTC. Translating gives CASSWRQSTTAKNIQYF.

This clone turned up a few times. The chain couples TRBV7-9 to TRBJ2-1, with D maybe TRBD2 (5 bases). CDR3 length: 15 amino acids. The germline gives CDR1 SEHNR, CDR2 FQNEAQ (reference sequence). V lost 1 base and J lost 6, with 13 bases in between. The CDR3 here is CASSLDAGFGNEQFF. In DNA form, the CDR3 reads TGTGCCAGCAGCTTAGATGCGGGTTTCGGCAATGAGCAGTTCTTC. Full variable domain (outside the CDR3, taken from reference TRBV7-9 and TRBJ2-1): DTGVSQNPRHKITKRGQNVTFRCDPISEHNRLYWYRQTLGQGPEFLTYFQNEAQLEKSRLLSDRFSAERPKGSFSTLEIQRTEQGDSAMYLCASSLDAGFGNEQFFGPGTRLTVL.

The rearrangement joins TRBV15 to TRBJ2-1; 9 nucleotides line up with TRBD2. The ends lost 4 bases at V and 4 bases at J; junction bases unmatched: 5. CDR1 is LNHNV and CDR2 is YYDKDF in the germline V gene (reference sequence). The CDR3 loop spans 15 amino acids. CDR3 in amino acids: CATSNLAGVYNEQFF. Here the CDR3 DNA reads TGTGCCACCAGCAATTTAGCGGGAGTGTACAATGAGCAGTTCTTC.

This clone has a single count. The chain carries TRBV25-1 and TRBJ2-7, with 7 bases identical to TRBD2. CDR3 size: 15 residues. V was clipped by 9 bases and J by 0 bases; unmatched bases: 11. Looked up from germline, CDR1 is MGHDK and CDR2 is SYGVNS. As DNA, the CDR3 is TGTGCCAGAAATTCACTAGCGTGTAGCTCCTACGAGCAGTACTTC. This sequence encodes CARNSLACSSYEQYF.

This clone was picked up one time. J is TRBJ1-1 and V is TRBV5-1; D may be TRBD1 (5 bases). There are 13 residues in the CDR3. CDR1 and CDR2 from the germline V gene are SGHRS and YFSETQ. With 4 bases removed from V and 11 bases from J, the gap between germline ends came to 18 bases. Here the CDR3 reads CASSQGAGSNAFF. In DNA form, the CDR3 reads TGCGCCAGCAGCCAAGGTGCAGGGTCAAATGCTTTCTTT. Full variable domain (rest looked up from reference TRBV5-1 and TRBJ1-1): KAGVTQTPRYLIKTRGQQVTLSCSPISGHRSVSWYQQTPGQGLQFLFEYFSETQRNKGNFPGRFSGRQFSNSRSEMNVSTLELGDSALYLCASSQGAGSNAFFGQGTRLTVV.

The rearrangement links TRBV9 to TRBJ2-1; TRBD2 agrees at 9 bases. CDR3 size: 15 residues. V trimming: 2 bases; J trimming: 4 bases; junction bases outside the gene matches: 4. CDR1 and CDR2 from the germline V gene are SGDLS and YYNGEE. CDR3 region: CASSVTSGFYNEQFF. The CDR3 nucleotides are TGTGCCAGCAGCGTTACTAGCGGGTTTTACAATGAGCAGTTCTTC.

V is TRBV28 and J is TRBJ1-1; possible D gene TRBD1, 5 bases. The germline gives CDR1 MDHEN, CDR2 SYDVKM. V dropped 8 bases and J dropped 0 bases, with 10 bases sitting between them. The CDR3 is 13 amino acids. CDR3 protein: CASRQPMNTEAFF. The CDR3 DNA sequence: TGTGCCAGCCGACAGCCCATGAACACTGAAGCTTTCTTT.

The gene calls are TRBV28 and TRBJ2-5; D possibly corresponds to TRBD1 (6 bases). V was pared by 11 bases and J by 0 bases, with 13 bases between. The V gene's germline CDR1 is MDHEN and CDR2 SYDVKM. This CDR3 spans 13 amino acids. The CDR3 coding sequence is TGTGCCGGCCGGGACACTAACCAAGAGACCCAGTACTTC. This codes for CAGRDTNQETQYF. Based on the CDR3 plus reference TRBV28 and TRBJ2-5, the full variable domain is DVKVTQSSRYLVKRTGEKVFLECVQDMDHENMFWYRQDPGLGLRLIYFSYDVKMKEKGDIPEGYSVSREKKERFSLILESASTNQTSMYLCAGRDTNQETQYFGPGTRLLVL.

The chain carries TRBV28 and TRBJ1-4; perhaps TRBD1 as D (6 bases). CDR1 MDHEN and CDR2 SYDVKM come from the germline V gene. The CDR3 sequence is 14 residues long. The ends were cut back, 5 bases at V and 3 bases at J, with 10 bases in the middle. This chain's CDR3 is CASSPQGPNEKLFF. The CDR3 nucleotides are TGTGCCAGCAGTCCGCAGGGGCCTAATGAAAAACTGTTTTTT.

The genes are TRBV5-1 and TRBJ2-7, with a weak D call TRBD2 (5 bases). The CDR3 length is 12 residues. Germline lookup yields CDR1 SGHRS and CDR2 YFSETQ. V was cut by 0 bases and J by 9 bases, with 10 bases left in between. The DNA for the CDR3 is TGCGCCAGCAGCTTGGACGGGGTTGGGCAGTACTTC. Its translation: CASSLDGVGQYF. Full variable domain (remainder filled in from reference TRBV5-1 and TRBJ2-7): KAGVTQTPRYLIKTRGQQVTLSCSPISGHRSVSWYQQTPGQGLQFLFEYFSETQRNKGNFPGRFSGRQFSNSRSEMNVSTLELGDSALYLCASSLDGVGQYFGPGTRLTVT.

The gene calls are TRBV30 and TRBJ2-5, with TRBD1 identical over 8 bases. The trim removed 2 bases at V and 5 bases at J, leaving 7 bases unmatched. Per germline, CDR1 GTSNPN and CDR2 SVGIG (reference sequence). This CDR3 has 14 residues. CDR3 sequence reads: CAWSLGQGLETQYF. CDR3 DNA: TGTGCCTGGAGTCTAGGACAGGGTTTGGAGACCCAGTACTTC.

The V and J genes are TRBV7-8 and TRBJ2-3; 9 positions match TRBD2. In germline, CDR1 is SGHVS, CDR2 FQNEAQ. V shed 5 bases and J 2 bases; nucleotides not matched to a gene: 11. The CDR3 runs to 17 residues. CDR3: CASSTTMGLANTDTQYF. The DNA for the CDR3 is TGTGCCAGCAGCACCACGATGGGACTAGCCAACACAGATACGCAGTATTTT.